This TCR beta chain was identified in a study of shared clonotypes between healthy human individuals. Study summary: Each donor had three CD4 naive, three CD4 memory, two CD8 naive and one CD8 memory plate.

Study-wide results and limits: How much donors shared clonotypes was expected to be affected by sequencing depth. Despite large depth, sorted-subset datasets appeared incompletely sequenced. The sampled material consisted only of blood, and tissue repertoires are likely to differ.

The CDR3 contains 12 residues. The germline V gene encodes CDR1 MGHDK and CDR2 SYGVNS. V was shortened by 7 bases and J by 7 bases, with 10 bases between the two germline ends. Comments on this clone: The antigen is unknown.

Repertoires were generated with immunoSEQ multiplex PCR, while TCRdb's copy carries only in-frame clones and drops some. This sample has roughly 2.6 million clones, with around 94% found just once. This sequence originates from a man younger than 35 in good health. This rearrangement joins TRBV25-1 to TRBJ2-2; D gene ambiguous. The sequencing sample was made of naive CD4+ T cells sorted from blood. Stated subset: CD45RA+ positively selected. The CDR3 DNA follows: TGTGCCAGCACGAGAGGAGTCGGGGAGCTGTTTTTT. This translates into CASTRGVGELFF.